These T cell receptor beta chains were read from a single sample in a study of T cell responses to AZD1222 COVID-19 vaccine. Profiling relied on immunoSEQ multiplex PCR, and the TCRdb table lists in-frame clones only, not all of them. Altogether 60,000 to 75,000 clones are present, roughly 82% being singletons, with the ten largest covering 20%. The sample consisted of peripheral blood, taken on day 0 of AZD1222 vaccination. These receptors were taken from an adult in good health. Each CDR3 is given with its conserved first and last residue. Each record gives: V gene, clone size, D gene, J gene, CDR3 length, CDR3 DNA, CDR3 protein. The D gene is left open where the match is weak. Where a row states a size, it is once, few, many or the class of an expanded clone; other rows omit it.

>TRBV13|-|-|TRBJ1-2|14
TGTGCCAGCAGCTCCCGGCGTCCGGCGAGTGGCTACACCTTC
CASSSRRPASGYTF
>TRBV5-6|few|TRBD1|TRBJ1-2|15
TGTGCCAGCAGCTTAGGGACAGGGACGTCCTATGGCTACACCTTC
CASSLGTGTSYGYTF
>TRBV29-1|-|TRBD1|TRBJ1-2|13
TGCAGCGTTGACGGACAGGGGAACTATGGCTACACCTTC
CSVDGQGNYGYTF
>TRBV7-9|-|-|TRBJ1-6|13
TGTGCCAGCGGGCCTTTCAGGGATTCACCCCTCCACTTT
CASGPFRDSPLHF
>TRBV12-3/TRBV12-4|-|-|TRBJ2-5|13
TGTGCCAGCAGTTTGACCCCCGGGGAGACCCAGTACTTC
CASSLTPGETQYF
>TRBV5-8|-|TRBD2|TRBJ2-1|16
TGTGCCAGCACCCCGGCTGGACTAGCGGGAAACGATGAGCAGTTCTTC
CASTPAGLAGNDEQFF
>TRBV12-5|-|-|TRBJ1-2|14
TGTGCTAGTGGTTCACAGGGACCGGAGGGAGGCTACACCTTC
CASGSQGPEGGYTF
>TRBV7-8|-|-|TRBJ1-1|14
TGTGCCAGCAGCCCGTCATACCTCGACACTGAAGCTTTCTTT
CASSPSYLDTEAFF
>TRBV2|-|-|TRBJ1-2|16
TGTGCCAGCAGGGCCACCGGGACGGCGGGTTACTATGGCTACACCTTC
CASRATGTAGYYGYTF
>TRBV18|-|-|TRBJ1-1|16
TGTGCCAGCTCACCACCGAGTTGGATTGGAAACACTGAAGCTTTCTTT
CASSPPSWIGNTEAFF
>TRBV11-3|-|-|TRBJ1-1|13
TGTGCCAGCAGCTTCACCAAGAGCACTGAAGCTTTCTTT
CASSFTKSTEAFF
>TRBV20-1|-|-|TRBJ2-1|11
TGCAGTTGGGGGAGCCCGAATGAGCAGTTCTTC
CSWGSPNEQFF
>TRBV9|-|-|TRBJ1-2|13
TGTGCCAGCAGCGCAACGGTTAACTATGGCTACACCTTC
CASSATVNYGYTF
>TRBV3-1/TRBV3-2|few|-|TRBJ2-3|13
TGTGCCAGCAGCCAAGTAAACACAGATACGCAGTATTTT
CASSQVNTDTQYF
>TRBV3-1/TRBV3-2|-|TRBD1|TRBJ1-2|14
TGTGCCAGCAGCTACCGGACAGGTCGGGGGGGCTACACCTTC
CASSYRTGRGGYTF
>TRBV12-3/TRBV12-4|-|-|TRBJ1-1|11
TGTGCCAGCAGCTTGTCCCGGGAGGCTTTCTTT
CASSLSREAFF
>TRBV4-1|-|-|TRBJ1-1|17
TGCGCCAGCAGCCAAGATGCGTTACGGATCATGAACACTGAAGCTTTCTTT
CASSQDALRIMNTEAFF
>TRBV5-1|-|TRBD1|TRBJ1-2|14
TGCGCCAGCAGCTTAGGGGGCCAGCGGGATGGCTACACCTTC
CASSLGGQRDGYTF
>TRBV5-5|-|-|TRBJ1-2|16
TGTGCCAGCAGCTTTTCCGGAAGGACCCCTAACTATGGCTACACCTTC
CASSFSGRTPNYGYTF
>TRBV29-1|-|TRBD1|TRBJ1-2|12
TGCAGCGTCACAGGGGGCGTTTATGGCTACACCTTC
CSVTGGVYGYTF
>TRBV2|few|-|TRBJ1-4|13
TGTGCCAGCAGTGTCTCCAGAAGAGAAAAACTGTTTTTT
CASSVSRREKLFF
>TRBV7-3|-|-|TRBJ1-2|17
TGTGCCAGCAGCTCGGGGGGTAGTGGACGGTCCCCCTATGGCTACACCTTC
CASSSGGSGRSPYGYTF
>TRBV7-9|-|TRBD1|TRBJ2-1|13
TGTGCCAGCAGCTCACAGGGGGGTGTTGAGCAGTTCTTC
CASSSQGGVEQFF
>TRBV11-3|-|-|TRBJ2-5|12
TGTGCCAGCAGCTCTTACACCGCCCCCCAGTACTTC
CASSSYTAPQYF
>TRBV28|once|TRBD1|TRBJ1-2|19
TGTGCCAGCAGTTTACTCGGGTCCGGGACAGGGGGATTAAGCTATGGCTACACCTTC
CASSLLGSGTGGLSYGYTF
>TRBV7-9|few|-|TRBJ1-1|16
TGTGCCAGCAGCTTAAGGAAAGCGCCGGGATACACTGAAGCTTTCTTT
CASSLRKAPGYTEAFF
>TRBV9|-|-|TRBJ2-2|15
TGTGCCAGCAGCGGTGAGGGCTCGAACACCGGGGAGCTGTTTTTT
CASSGEGSNTGELFF
>TRBV7-2|-|TRBD2|TRBJ2-1|17
TGTGCCAGCAGCCCACATCCCTCGGGACTAGCGGGCAATGAGCAGTTCTTC
CASSPHPSGLAGNEQFF
>TRBV21-1|-|-|TRBJ1-5|17
TGTGCCAGCAGCAAACGGGCGGGAAAGGAGCGCAATCAGCCCCAGCATTTT
CASSKRAGKERNQPQHF
>TRBV7-6|once|TRBD2|TRBJ2-5|14
TGTGCCAGCAGCTTGACTAGCGGGCGAGAGACCCAGTACTTC
CASSLTSGRETQYF
>TRBV7-2|-|-|TRBJ2-1|15
TGTGCCAGCAGCTTTACAGGGGGGGGCTACAATGAGCAGTTCTTC
CASSFTGGGYNEQFF
>TRBV11-2|once|-|TRBJ1-1|13
TGTGCCAGCAGCTTGAGGGAGGGCACTGAAGCTTTCTTT
CASSLREGTEAFF
>TRBV6-5|-|-|TRBJ1-5|15
TGTGCCAGCAGCTTACAGGGCCGGAGCAATCAGCCCCAGCATTTT
CASSLQGRSNQPQHF
>TRBV11-3|few|-|TRBJ1-2|13
TGTGCCAGCAGCCCTAATGGGGGCTATGGCTACACCTTC
CASSPNGGYGYTF
>TRBV28|-|TRBD1|TRBJ2-7|15
TGTGCCAGCAGTCCTCCGGGACAGAGCTCCTACGAGCAGTACTTC
CASSPPGQSSYEQYF
>TRBV7-2|-|-|TRBJ2-3|13
TGTGCCAGCAGCTTAGGCTACACAGATACGCAGTATTTT
CASSLGYTDTQYF
>TRBV29-1|-|-|TRBJ2-3|13
TGCAGCGTTGAAAGGGACGGGGCAGATACGCAGTATTTT
CSVERDGADTQYF
>TRBV10-3|-|-|TRBJ1-2|14
TGTGCCATCAGGGTACGGGGGCGCCCCGATGGCTACACCTTC
CAIRVRGRPDGYTF
>TRBV2|once|TRBD1|TRBJ1-1|15
TGTGCCAGCAGTGTAGGGACAGGGGTTTACACTGAAGCTTTCTTT
CASSVGTGVYTEAFF
>TRBV19|-|-|TRBJ2-1|15
TGTGCCAGTAGTATCGCAGGTAGCTCCTACAATGAGCAGTTCTTC
CASSIAGSSYNEQFF
>TRBV7-9|-|TRBD1|TRBJ1-2|13
TGTGCCAGCAGCGAACAGGGGGAAGAAGGCTACACCTTC
CASSEQGEEGYTF
>TRBV28|-|TRBD2|TRBJ2-7|15
TGTGCCAGCAGTTTGGGGGGGACTAATCTACGCGAGCAGTACTTC
CASSLGGTNLREQYF
>TRBV3-1/TRBV3-2|-|-|TRBJ2-7|12
TGTGCCAGCAGCCAAGCGGGCTACGAGCAGTACTTC
CASSQAGYEQYF
>TRBV7-9|-|TRBD1|TRBJ1-1|12
TGTGCCAGCAGCTTAGCGGGGACAGGAGCTTTCTTT
CASSLAGTGAFF
>TRBV9|-|-|TRBJ2-7|12
TGTGCCAGCAGCGAAGACGGGCGCGAGCAGTACTTC
CASSEDGREQYF
>TRBV7-9|medium-sized|-|TRBJ2-3|14
TGTGCCAGCAGCTTAGGAGTCGGCACAGATACGCAGTATTTT
CASSLGVGTDTQYF
>TRBV6-5|-|-|TRBJ2-1|14
TGTGCCGTCTACTCCAGCGGGTCCTACAATGAGCAGTTCTTC
CAVYSSGSYNEQFF
>TRBV6-5|-|TRBD1|TRBJ1-4|13
TGTGCCACTCGGGGACAGTATAATGAAAAACTGTTTTTT
CATRGQYNEKLFF
>TRBV2|-|-|TRBJ2-3|14
TGTGCCGGAAGCCGGGACACAAGCACAGATACGCAGTATTTT
CAGSRDTSTDTQYF
>TRBV28|-|-|TRBJ1-2|12
TGTGCCAGCAGTTTATCCAGGGATGGCTACACCTTC
CASSLSRDGYTF
>TRBV4-3|-|TRBD1|TRBJ1-2|15
TGCGCCAGCAGCCAGGGCTTGACAGGGCTCTATGGCTACACCTTC
CASSQGLTGLYGYTF
>TRBV4-3|-|-|TRBJ1-6|15
TGCGCCAGCAGCCAAGAGTTCAAGATGAATTCACCCCTCCACTTT
CASSQEFKMNSPLHF
>TRBV7-9|-|TRBD1|TRBJ1-2|13
TGTGCCAGCAGCTTACGACAGGGGAATGGCTACACCTTC
CASSLRQGNGYTF
>TRBV6-5|-|TRBD2|TRBJ2-1|15
TGTGCCAGCAGTAAAAGTCGGGAGGCGATGCGGGAGCAGTTCTTC
CASSKSREAMREQFF
>TRBV5-4|-|TRBD2|TRBJ2-7|15
TGTGCCAGCAGCTATGATAGCGGGTTCGCCTACGAGCAGTACTTC
CASSYDSGFAYEQYF
>TRBV11-2|-|TRBD1|TRBJ1-1|14
TGTGCCAGCAGCTTAGAAAGGGGGCGGGCTGAAGCTTTCTTT
CASSLERGRAEAFF
>TRBV24-1|-|-|TRBJ2-2|14
TGTGCCACCAAGCAGGGTTCGAACACCGGGGAGCTGTTTTTT
CATKQGSNTGELFF
>TRBV27|-|-|TRBJ2-1|16
TGTGCCAGCAGTTTAAGGGCAAGAAGCTCCTACAATGAGCAGTTCTTC
CASSLRARSSYNEQFF
>TRBV27|-|-|TRBJ1-3|14
TGTGCCAGCAGACCTACCGGGACAGGAAACACCATATATTTT
CASRPTGTGNTIYF
>TRBV7-6|few|-|TRBJ2-1|14
TGTGCCAGCAGCGTAGGGACAATAGGGAATGAGCAGTTCTTC
CASSVGTIGNEQFF